A selection of T cell receptor beta chains follows, all from one sample in a study of cytomegalovirus exposure and HLA in healthy donors. Profiled with immunoSEQ multiplex PCR; TCRdb holds only in-frame clones, not every one. The top ten clones hold more than 0.6% of a sample with about 220,000 clones, 80% to 85% of them seen once. The sequenced sample was PBMCs. Every receptor here comes from a boy aged 2 to 9 in good health and CMV-seronegative. CDR3s include the opening cysteine and the closing phenylalanine or tryptophan. The order of the fields is D gene, clone size, V gene, J gene, CDR3 DNA, CDR3 protein. The D gene is left open where the match is weak. Size is stated for part of the rows, as once, few or many counts, or as a class when the clone is expanded.

TRBD1	-	TRBV7-8	TRBJ1-1	TGTGCCAGCAGTCAGGACAGGGTTGAAGCTTTCTTT	CASSQDRVEAFF
-	once	TRBV6-1	TRBJ1-2	TGTGCCAGCAGTGAATGGTATAGCGGGGGCTACACCTTC	CASSEWYSGGYTF
-	-	TRBV30	TRBJ1-2	TGTGCCTGGAGTGGGGGGGACTATGGCTACACCTTC	CAWSGGDYGYTF
TRBD2	-	TRBV6-5	TRBJ2-3	TGTGCCAGCAGTTACTTTTCTAGCGGGGGAACAGATACGCAGTATTTT	CASSYFSSGGTDTQYF
TRBD1	once	TRBV2	TRBJ2-2	TGTGCCGGGGGACAGGGGGTCACCGGGGAGCTGTTTTTT	CAGGQGVTGELFF
TRBD2	-	TRBV7-6	TRBJ2-3	TGTGCCAGCAGTCCCGGGACTAGCGGGCTCACAGATACGCAGTATTTT	CASSPGTSGLTDTQYF
-	-	TRBV11-2	TRBJ2-3	TGTGCCAGCAGCTCTACCCAGCGGGCGCGCACAGATACGCAGTATTTT	CASSSTQRARTDTQYF
-	once	TRBV19	TRBJ2-7	TGTGCCAGTAGTCTCGACTCCACCTACGAGCAGTACTTC	CASSLDSTYEQYF
TRBD2	-	TRBV7-2	TRBJ2-1	TGTGCCAGCAGCTTAGCGGGGGGACGGGGGGCCTACAATGAGCAGTTCTTC	CASSLAGGRGAYNEQFF
-	-	TRBV6-5	TRBJ1-1	TGTGCCAGCAGTTACGGACAGTTTGAAGCTTTCTTT	CASSYGQFEAFF
-	-	TRBV12-5	TRBJ1-5	TGTGCTAGTGGTTTGGGTCTTAATCAGCCCCAGCATTTT	CASGLGLNQPQHF
TRBD2	-	TRBV15	TRBJ2-3	TGTGCCACCAGCCCGATAGGCCAAATCGGGACTAAAGGAGATACGCAGTATTTT	CATSPIGQIGTKGDTQYF
-	-	TRBV6-1	TRBJ1-6	TGTGCCAGCAGTGAGCCCGGGACACTTCTTAATTCACCCCTCCACTTT	CASSEPGTLLNSPLHF
TRBD1	-	TRBV5-8	TRBJ1-6	TGTGCCAGCAGCTTGGACAGGGGCCCAGGATTACAAAATTCACCCCTCCACTTT	CASSLDRGPGLQNSPLHF
TRBD1	-	TRBV19	TRBJ2-1	TGTGCCAGTAGTATGGGACAGAACAATGAGCAGTTCTTC	CASSMGQNNEQFF
-	-	TRBV19	TRBJ1-1	TGTGCCAGCAGTCCCTTCGTGAACACTGAAGCTTTCTTT	CASSPFVNTEAFF
-	-	TRBV10-3	TRBJ2-7	TGTGCCATCAGAGAGACCCGCGAGGGCTACGAGCAGTACTTC	CAIRETREGYEQYF
-	-	TRBV7-2	TRBJ2-5	TGTGCCAGCAGCCAACTTATCGGGTTAGAGACCCAGTACTTC	CASSQLIGLETQYF
TRBD1	-	TRBV14	TRBJ2-3	TGTGCCAGCAGCCGGACAGGGGGTTACACAGATACGCAGTATTTT	CASSRTGGYTDTQYF
-	-	TRBV21-1	TRBJ1-2	TGTGCCAGCAGCAAAGGGGGACAGCTAATTAACTATGGCTACACCTTC	CASSKGGQLINYGYTF
-	few	TRBV6-5	TRBJ1-6	TGTGCCAGCACCCTGAGGCATAATTCACCCCTCCACTTT	CASTLRHNSPLHF
TRBD2	-	TRBV29-1	TRBJ2-3	TGCAGCGTTAGCGGGAGGGCAATAGATACGCAGTATTTT	CSVSGRAIDTQYF
-	-	TRBV25-1	TRBJ1-1	TGTGCCAGCAGTGCCCAGGGGAGGGGGAACACTGAAGCTTTCTTT	CASSAQGRGNTEAFF
-	-	TRBV2	TRBJ1-1	TGTGCCAGCCCGACCTCGGGGGGCGGGAACACTGAAGCTTTCTTT	CASPTSGGGNTEAFF
TRBD1	-	TRBV10-3	TRBJ2-7	TGTGCCATCAGTGGCTTTTTGGACAGGGTCCCCAACGAGCAGTACTTC	CAISGFLDRVPNEQYF
TRBD2	-	TRBV7-8	TRBJ2-7	TGTGCCAGCAGGGGGGACTACCCTTACTACGAGCAGTACTTC	CASRGDYPYYEQYF